This T cell receptor beta chain was documented in a study of beta chain features in type 1 diabetes. Comment on this clone: Antigen unknown.

Germline V gene lookup returns CDR1 SGDLS and CDR2 YYNGEE. V lost 0 bases to trimming and J lost 7 bases; unmatched junction nucleotides: 4. The CDR3 spans 15 residues. General study points: A greater similarity of naive, central memory and Treg TCRB repertoires was seen among patients than among healthy donors. Fewer insertions but more deletions were seen at VDJ junctions in type 1 diabetes patients. When Type 1 diabetes patients were examined, their TCRB CDR3s proved moderately but significantly shorter in all four CD4+ subsets. Whether HLA type influences TCRB rearrangement remained unresolved here.

Sequenced material consisted of expressed TCRB transcripts (all of the isolated RNA was reverse transcribed). Using immunoSEQ multiplex PCR, the repertoire was profiled, and TCRdb retains in-frame clones only, with some absent. Of around 50,000 clones listed, around 40% are singletons. J is TRBJ2-1 and V is TRBV9, with 10 bases lining up with TRBD2. Source material: stem cell memory CD4+ T cells from blood. This TCR derives from a man between 25 and 39 years old with type 1 diabetes. The CDR3 DNA sequence: TGTGCCAGCAGCGTAGCTCCGGGACTAGCGAATGAGCAGTTCTTC. It translates to CASSVAPGLANEQFF.